The source of this T cell receptor (beta chain) is a study of cytomegalovirus exposure and HLA in healthy donors. CDR1 and CDR2 from the germline V gene are SGHDT and YYEEEE. V shed 3 bases and J shed 1 base, with 4 bases lying between them. CDR3 length: 13 amino acids. In this sample, this clone turned up a few times. The antigen is not known. The PCR had 60 Vbeta and 13 Jbeta primers. This table comes from immunoSEQ multiplex PCR, and its TCRdb copy is limited to in-frame clones, with some not included. The sample carries some 100,000 clones, roughly three quarters recorded once. Study-wide results and caveats: Among the sequence variants, a highly shared cluster was likely an artifact of sequencing.

The source material was PBMCs. J is TRBJ2-2 and V is TRBV5-6; D gene unclear. The clonotype comes from a male donor in good health and CMV-seropositive. CDR3 loop: CASSSKNTGELFF. CDR3 nucleotides: TGTGCCAGCAGCTCTAAGAACACCGGGGAGCTGTTTTTT.